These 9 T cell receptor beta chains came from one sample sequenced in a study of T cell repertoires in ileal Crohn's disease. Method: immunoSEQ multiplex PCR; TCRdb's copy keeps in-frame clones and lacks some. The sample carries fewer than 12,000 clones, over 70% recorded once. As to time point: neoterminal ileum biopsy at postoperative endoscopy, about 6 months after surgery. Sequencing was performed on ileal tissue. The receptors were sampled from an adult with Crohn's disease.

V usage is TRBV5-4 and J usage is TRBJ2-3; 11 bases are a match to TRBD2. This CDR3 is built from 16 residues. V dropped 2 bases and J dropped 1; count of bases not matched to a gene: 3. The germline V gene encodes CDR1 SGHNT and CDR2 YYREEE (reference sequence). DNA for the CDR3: TGTGCCAGCAGCTTCCCGACTAGCGGGGGCACAGATACGCAGTATTTT. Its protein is CASSFPTSGGTDTQYF.

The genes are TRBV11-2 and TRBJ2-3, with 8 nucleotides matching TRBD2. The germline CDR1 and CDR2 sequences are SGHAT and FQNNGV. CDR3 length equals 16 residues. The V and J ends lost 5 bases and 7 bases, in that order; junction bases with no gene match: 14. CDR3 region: CASSPVNWRGAYTQYF. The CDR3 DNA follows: TGTGCCAGCAGCCCCGTGAATTGGCGGGGGGCCTATACGCAGTATTTT.

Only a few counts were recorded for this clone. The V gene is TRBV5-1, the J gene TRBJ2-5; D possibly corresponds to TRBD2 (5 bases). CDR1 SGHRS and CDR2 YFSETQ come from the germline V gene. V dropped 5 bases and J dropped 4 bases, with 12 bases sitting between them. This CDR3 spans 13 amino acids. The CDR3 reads CASRGLASETQYF. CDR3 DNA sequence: TGCGCCAGCAGAGGACTGGCGTCAGAGACCCAGTACTTC.

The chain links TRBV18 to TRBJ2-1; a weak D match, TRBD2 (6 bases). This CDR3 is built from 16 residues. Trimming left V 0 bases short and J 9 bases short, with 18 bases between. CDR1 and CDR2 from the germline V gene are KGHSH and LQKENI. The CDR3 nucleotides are TGTGCCAGCTCACCACCGTCAACTAGCAATCGTGGTGAGCAGTTCTTC. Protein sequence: CASSPPSTSNRGEQFF.

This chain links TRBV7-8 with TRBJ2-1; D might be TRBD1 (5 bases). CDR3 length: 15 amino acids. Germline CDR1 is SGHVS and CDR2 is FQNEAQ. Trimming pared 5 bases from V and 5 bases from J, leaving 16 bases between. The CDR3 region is CASSPRARVDNEQFF. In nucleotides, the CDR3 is TGTGCCAGCAGCCCCCGTGCCAGGGTAGACAATGAGCAGTTCTTC. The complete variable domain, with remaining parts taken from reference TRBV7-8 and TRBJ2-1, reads GAGVSQSPRYKVAKRGQDVALRCDPISGHVSLFWYQQALGQGPEFLTYFQNEAQLDKSGLPSDRFFAERPEGSVSTLKIQRTQQEDSAVYLCASSPRARVDNEQFFGPGTRLTVL.

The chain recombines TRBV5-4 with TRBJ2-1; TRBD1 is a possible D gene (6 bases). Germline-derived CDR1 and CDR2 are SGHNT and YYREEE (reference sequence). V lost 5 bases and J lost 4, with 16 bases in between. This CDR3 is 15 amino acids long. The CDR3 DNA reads TGTGCCAGCAGTTGGACAGTTCAACCATACAATGAGCAGTTCTTC. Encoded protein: CASSWTVQPYNEQFF.

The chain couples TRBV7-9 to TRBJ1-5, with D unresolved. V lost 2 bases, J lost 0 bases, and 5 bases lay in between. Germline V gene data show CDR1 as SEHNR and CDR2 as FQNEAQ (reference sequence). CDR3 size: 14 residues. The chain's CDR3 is CASSLPGSNQPQHF. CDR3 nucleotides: TGTGCCAGCAGCTTACCAGGTAGCAATCAGCCCCAGCATTTT.

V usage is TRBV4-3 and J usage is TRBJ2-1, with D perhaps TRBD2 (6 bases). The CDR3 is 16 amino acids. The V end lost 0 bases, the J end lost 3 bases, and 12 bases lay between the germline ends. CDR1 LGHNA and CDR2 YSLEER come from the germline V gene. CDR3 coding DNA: TGCGCCAGCAGCCAAGATTTGGGCGGGGACTACAATGAGCAGTTCTTC. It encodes CASSQDLGGDYNEQFF.

The chain's CDR3 is CASSYSGTGGNTIYF. The CDR3 nucleotides read TGTGCCAGCAGTTACTCGGGGACAGGGGGAAACACCATATATTTT. This sequence joins TRBV6-5 and TRBJ1-3; the match to TRBD1 covers 9 bases. Germline-derived CDR1 and CDR2 are MNHEY and SVGAGI. The CDR3 sequence is 15 residues long. V shed 0 bases, J shed 4 bases, and the junction held 1 base outside the gene matches.